The 26 T cell receptor beta chains below come from one sample, sequenced in a study of blood T cell repertoires in COVID-19. Sequencing used immunoSEQ multiplex PCR; TCRdb keeps in-frame clones, though not all of them. The sample carries fewer than 500,000 clones, roughly 90% recorded once. The sequenced sample was peripheral blood. The receptors come from a man between 18 and 29 years old with COVID-19, enrolled during active disease.

The CDR3 DNA sequence: TGTGCCAGCAGCAAAACAGGGGCTTACGAGCAGTACTTC. As protein: CASSKTGAYEQYF. The V and J genes are TRBV11-2 and TRBJ2-7; 7 nucleotides line up with TRBD1. J was trimmed by 4 bases and V by 5 bases; bases with no gene match: 5. Germline CDR1 reads SGHAT; CDR2 reads FQNNGV. The CDR3 is made up of 13 amino acids.

The chain is built from TRBV7-8 and TRBJ2-1; the match to TRBD2 covers 7 bases. The CDR3 length is 16 residues. CDR1 and CDR2 (germline): SGHVS, FQNEAQ. The ends lost 1 base at V and 0 bases at J; junction bases unmatched: 3. CDR3 loop: CASSLVSGFSYNEQFF. The CDR3 bases are TGTGCCAGCAGCTTAGTTAGCGGGTTCTCCTACAATGAGCAGTTCTTC.

This chain joins TRBV5-4 and TRBJ1-1; no clear D gene. The germline V gene has CDR1 SGHNT and CDR2 YYREEE (reference sequence). This CDR3 has 14 amino acids. V gave up 2 bases and J gave up 3 bases, with 11 bases separating them. The CDR3 sequence: CASSFFRGYTEAFF. As DNA, the CDR3 is TGTGCCAGCAGCTTTTTCCGGGGTTACACTGAAGCTTTCTTT. The whole variable domain, filled in from reference TRBV5-4 and TRBJ1-1, reads ETGVTQSPTHLIKTRGQQVTLRCSSQSGHNTVSWYQQALGQGPQFIFQYYREEENGRGNFPPRFSGLQFPNYSSELNVNALELDDSALYLCASSFFRGYTEAFFGQGTRLTVV.

The J gene is TRBJ2-7, the V gene TRBV9; weak D call: TRBD2 (5 bases). The CDR3 extends over 14 amino acids. Trimming shortened V by 0 bases and J by 1 base, and 8 bases separated the two germline ends. Germline V CDR1 and CDR2: SGDLS, YYNGEE. Here the CDR3 DNA reads TGTGCCAGCAGCGTAGACGGGGTGTCCTACGAGCAGTACTTC. Residues: CASSVDGVSYEQYF.

J is TRBJ2-1 and V is TRBV9, with D tentatively TRBD1 (6 bases). V lost 3 bases and J 8 bases, leaving 18 bases between the germline ends. Germline loops: CDR1 SGDLS, CDR2 YYNGEE. The CDR3 is 15 residues long. CDR3 region: CASSEQGFHLDEQFF. The DNA of the CDR3 is TGTGCCAGCAGCGAACAGGGTTTCCACTTGGATGAGCAGTTCTTC.

The rearrangement uses TRBV5-5 and TRBJ1-6, with D possibly TRBD1 on 5 matching bases. This CDR3 has 14 amino acids. Germline V gene data show CDR1 as SGHKS and CDR2 as YYEKEE (reference sequence). Between the trimmed V and J ends, which lost 2 bases and 9 bases, there was a span of 12 bases. CDR3 loop: CASSLSQGSSPLHF. The CDR3 DNA is TGTGCCAGCAGCTTAAGTCAGGGTAGTTCACCCCTCCACTTT.

This clone was seen once. J is TRBJ2-5 and V is TRBV5-6; 7 bases map to TRBD2. Germline CDR1 is SGHDT and CDR2 is YYEEEE. The CDR3 has 14 residues. The V and J ends lost 3 bases and 7 bases, in that order; junction bases with no gene match: 9. CDR3 protein: CASSSPPGEGTQYF. The CDR3, as DNA: TGTGCCAGCAGCTCCCCCCCGGGGGAGGGGACCCAGTACTTC.

This clone was found once. The rearrangement uses TRBV5-1 and TRBJ2-6; TRBD1 is a possible D gene (6 bases). The V and J ends lost 2 bases and 0 bases respectively, with 21 bases between them. Germline CDR1 reads SGHRS; CDR2 reads YFSETQ. The CDR3 is made up of 20 amino acids. CDR3 region: CASSFTVLRVTGSGANVLTF. The CDR3 bases are TGCGCCAGCAGCTTCACCGTCTTAAGGGTGACAGGCTCTGGGGCCAACGTCCTGACTTTC.

The gene calls are TRBV5-1 and TRBJ2-1; TRBD2 agrees at 12 bases. Looked up from germline, CDR1 is SGHRS and CDR2 is YFSETQ. V lost 1 base, J lost 9 bases, and 8 bases stayed unmatched. This CDR3 has 16 residues. The DNA of the CDR3 is TGCGCCAGCAGCTTGAATACCCTAGCGGGAGGGGGTGAGCAGTTCTTC. It translates to CASSLNTLAGGGEQFF.

This rearrangement joins TRBV7-8 to TRBJ1-4; TRBD1 matches 7 bases. There are 15 residues in the CDR3. CDR1 and CDR2 from the germline V gene are SGHVS and FQNEAQ. The V segment lost 6 bases and the J segment 8 bases; nucleotides outside the gene matches: 12. The CDR3 DNA sequence: TGTGCCAGCAGTCCTTCGGGCGGGACAGAAGAAAAACTGTTTTTT. Translation gives CASSPSGGTEEKLFF.

The CDR3 DNA is TGTGCCAGCACCCCGGGACATCGGGACACCGGGGAGCTGTTTTTT. This encodes CASTPGHRDTGELFF. The J gene is TRBJ2-2, the V gene TRBV7-8, with a possible D match to TRBD1 (6 bases). The CDR3 is 15 amino acids. The germline V gene has CDR1 SGHVS and CDR2 FQNEAQ. With 7 bases removed from V and 3 bases from J, the gap between germline ends came to 15 bases.

The chain employs TRBV30 and TRBJ1-1; D is unresolved. V was clipped by 0 bases and J by 6 bases, with 11 bases between them. The CDR3 covers 13 residues. The germline V gene has CDR1 GTSNPN and CDR2 SVGIG (reference sequence). In DNA form, the CDR3 reads TGTGCCTGGAGTGTCTCCGACACCTCTGAAGCTTTCTTT. It encodes CAWSVSDTSEAFF. Drawing the rest from reference TRBV30 and TRBJ1-1, the complete variable domain is SQTIHQWPATLVQPVGSPLSLECTVEGTSNPNLYWYRQAAGRGLQLLFYSVGIGQISSEVPQNLSASRPQDRQFILSSKKLLLSDSGFYLCAWSVSDTSEAFFGQGTRLTVV.

V is TRBV19 and J is TRBJ2-1, with 10 bases identical to TRBD2. J lost 8 bases, V lost 7 bases, and 8 bases had no gene match. The germline V gene has CDR1 LNHDA and CDR2 SQIVND (reference sequence). There are 14 residues in the CDR3. This chain's CDR3 is CASTPAGGPHEQFF. CDR3 coding DNA: TGTGCCAGTACCCCAGCGGGAGGGCCCCATGAGCAGTTCTTC.

The chain has TRBV15 and TRBJ1-1, with D tentatively TRBD1 (6 bases). CDR3 length: 13 amino acids. Germline CDR1 is LNHNV and CDR2 is YYDKDF (reference sequence). V lost 1 base, J lost 4 bases, and 7 bases lay in between. The CDR3 here is CATSRVGGTEAFF. The DNA of the CDR3 is TGTGCCACCAGCAGAGTAGGGGGCACTGAAGCTTTCTTT. The full variable domain, its missing parts supplied by reference TRBV15 and TRBJ1-1, is DAMVIQNPRYQVTQFGKPVTLSCSQTLNHNVMYWYQQKSSQAPKLLFHYYDKDFNNEADTPDNFQSRRPNTSFCFLDIRSPGLGDTAMYLCATSRVGGTEAFFGQGTRLTVV.

A few counts support this clone. The genes are TRBV27 and TRBJ2-7, with 8 bases aligning to TRBD1. Germline V CDR1 and CDR2: MNHEY, SMNVEV (reference sequence). Trimming removed 8 bases from V and 2 bases from J; junction bases left unmatched: 5. The length of the CDR3 is 13 residues. The CDR3 DNA sequence: TGTGCCAGCCGGGGACAGGTCACCTACGAGCAGTACTTC. Translating gives CASRGQVTYEQYF.

This chain links TRBV19 with TRBJ1-3, with D possibly TRBD1 on 5 matching bases. The length of the CDR3 is 16 residues. Germline V lookup: CDR1 LNHDA, CDR2 SQIVND (reference sequence). Deletions cut 3 bases from V and 4 bases from J, with 16 bases between. The CDR3 region is CASSITGLLTGNTIYF. CDR3 in DNA: TGTGCCAGTAGTATTACGGGACTCCTAACGGGAAACACCATATATTTT.

J is TRBJ2-5 and V is TRBV29-1; 12 nucleotides match TRBD2. The CDR3 length is 14 residues. Germline assignment: CDR1 SQVTM and CDR2 ANQGSEA. The trim removed 5 bases at V and 3 bases at J, leaving 4 bases unmatched. CDR3 DNA sequence: TGCAGCGTTTTTTGGACTAGCGGGAAAGAGACCCAGTACTTC. Its translation: CSVFWTSGKETQYF. Full variable domain (rest looked up from reference TRBV29-1 and TRBJ2-5): SAVISQKPSRDICQRGTSLTIQCQVDSQVTMMFWYRQQPGQSLTLIATANQGSEATYESGFVIDKFPISRPNLTFSTLTVSNMSPEDSSIYLCSVFWTSGKETQYFGPGTRLLVL.

The chain is built from TRBV6-5 and TRBJ2-2, with a weak D call TRBD1 (5 bases). The length of the CDR3 is 14 residues. The germline V and J ends were trimmed by 6 bases and 6 bases, with 14 bases remaining between them. The V gene's germline CDR1 is MNHEY and CDR2 SVGAGI. CDR3 loop: CASRLKQESGELFF. CDR3 DNA: TGTGCCAGCAGACTTAAACAGGAATCCGGGGAGCTGTTTTTT.

V gene TRBV3-1 (or the pseudogene TRBV3-2) combines with J gene TRBJ1-6, with 7 bases lining up with TRBD1. The germline gives CDR1 LGHDT, CDR2 YNNKEL (reference sequence). With V trimmed by 8 bases and J by 6 bases, 1 base remained unmatched. This CDR3 region has 12 residues. The DNA of the CDR3 is TGTGCCAGCCGACAGGGTAATTCACCCCTCCACTTT. Protein: CASRQGNSPLHF.

The chain combines TRBV2 with TRBJ2-3; 7 nucleotides agree with TRBD2. This CDR3 has 13 residues. Trimming at V came to 4 bases and at J to 4 bases, leaving 2 bases not matched to a gene. Germline-derived CDR1 and CDR2 are SNHLY and FYNNEI. The CDR3 coding sequence is TGTGCCAGCAGTGTTCTAGCGGCAGATACGCAGTATTTT. This sequence encodes CASSVLAADTQYF.

The V gene is TRBV5-8, the J gene TRBJ1-4; D is undetermined. Germline V gene sequence: CDR1 SGHTS, CDR2 YDEGEE. The CDR3 runs 15 residues. The ends were cut back, 0 bases at V and 5 bases at J, with 11 bases in the middle. CDR3 amino acids: CASSLDQLLNEKLFF. The CDR3 bases are TGTGCCAGCAGCTTGGATCAGTTATTAAATGAAAAACTGTTTTTT.

The chain couples TRBV21-1 to TRBJ2-7; the table names TRBD2, a call not compared with the DNA. TRBV21-1 is a pseudogene. CDR3 length: 14 amino acids. The CDR3 coding sequence is TGTGCCAGCAGCAAAGCCGGGACTAGTTCTAAGCAGTACTTC. This sequence encodes CASSKAGTSSKQYF.

This clone is a singleton in its sample. V and J are TRBV5-1 and TRBJ1-4, with D maybe TRBD1 (5 bases). Trimming took off 0 bases at V and 0 bases at J, with 6 bases between the two ends. Germline V gene data show CDR1 as SGHRS and CDR2 as YFSETQ. The CDR3 runs to 15 residues. CDR3 DNA sequence: TGCGCCAGCAGCTTGGTAGGGGCAACTAATGAAAAACTGTTTTTT. Its protein is CASSLVGATNEKLFF.

The chain recombines TRBV19 with TRBJ2-1; D may be TRBD1 (5 bases). The germline CDR1 and CDR2 sequences are LNHDA and SQIVND (reference sequence). The CDR3 extends over 12 amino acids. Trimming removed 5 bases from V and 9 bases from J, with 11 bases in between. CDR3 loop: CASSPLDSEQFF. The CDR3 region has the DNA TGTGCCAGTAGTCCACTCGACAGTGAGCAGTTCTTC.

The chain combines TRBV7-9 with TRBJ1-2, with D possibly matching TRBD1 (5 bases). The CDR3 extends over 16 amino acids. Germline loops: CDR1 SEHNR, CDR2 FQNEAQ (reference sequence). V was cut by 1 base and J by 4 bases, with 16 bases left in between. This CDR3 reads CASSLVDGPGGYGYTF. The CDR3 bases are TGTGCCAGCAGCTTAGTTGACGGCCCGGGGGGCTATGGCTACACCTTC. Drawing the rest from reference TRBV7-9 and TRBJ1-2, the complete variable domain is DTGVSQNPRHKITKRGQNVTFRCDPISEHNRLYWYRQTLGQGPEFLTYFQNEAQLEKSRLLSDRFSAERPKGSFSTLEIQRTEQGDSAMYLCASSLVDGPGGYGYTFGSGTRLTVV.

The rearrangement joins TRBV6-2 or TRBV6-3 to TRBJ2-7, with D maybe TRBD1 (5 bases). The CDR3 loop spans 12 amino acids. V was pared by 6 bases and J by 7 bases, with 13 bases between. CDR1 and CDR2 from the germline V gene are MNHEY and SVGEGT. CDR3 nucleotides: TGTGCCAGCAGCGAACCAGGGCAGGAGCAGTACTTC. This codes for CASSEPGQEQYF.